These 18 T cell receptor beta chains originate from one sample sequenced in a study of blood T cell repertoires in COVID-19. The assay was immunoSEQ multiplex PCR, and TCRdb's table has in-frame clones only and misses some. The sample comprises fewer than 110,000 clones, roughly nine tenths of which are singletons, and roughly 17% rests with the top ten. Sequenced material: peripheral blood. Every receptor here comes from a woman older than 75 in a cohort sampled during active COVID-19.

This chain uses TRBV12-5 with TRBJ2-7; 7 nucleotides agree with TRBD1. The CDR3 is 15 residues long. Germline V CDR1 and CDR2: LGHNT, FRNRAP. Trimming cost V 1 base and J 2 bases; bases outside gene matches: 5. The CDR3 region is CASGLGQGPPYEQYF. CDR3 nucleotides: TGTGCTAGTGGTTTGGGACAGGGACCCCCCTACGAGCAGTACTTC.

The chain is built from TRBV18 and TRBJ2-7; the match to TRBD2 covers 8 bases. CDR1 and CDR2 (germline): KGHSH, LQKENI. The CDR3 extends over 12 amino acids. V was pared by 3 bases and J by 6 bases, with 1 base of the junction left unmatched. CDR3 protein: CASSPLAGEQYF. The CDR3, as DNA: TGTGCCAGCTCACCTCTAGCGGGCGAGCAGTACTTC. The whole variable domain, filled in from reference TRBV18 and TRBJ2-7, reads NAGVMQNPRHLVRRRGQEARLRCSPMKGHSHVYWYRQLPEEGLKFMVYLQKENIIDESGMPKERFSAEFPKEGPSILRIQQVVRGDSAAYFCASSPLAGEQYFGPGTRLTVT.

In its sample, this clone was seen a few times. The chain joins TRBV4-1 to TRBJ1-5; no reliable D call. Germline V gene lookup returns CDR1 MGHRA and CDR2 YSYEKL. Trimming took 2 bases from V and 9 from J, leaving 14 bases between them. The CDR3 runs 14 residues. DNA for the CDR3: TGCGCCAGCAGCCAATCCTCTCATCCAGGGCCCCAGCATTTT. Amino acid sequence: CASSQSSHPGPQHF.

V is TRBV29-1 and J is TRBJ1-2, with D maybe TRBD1 (5 bases). From germline, CDR1 is SQVTM and CDR2 ANQGSEA. Trimming stripped 4 bases from V and 2 bases from J, with 8 bases between. The length of the CDR3 is 12 residues. The CDR3 DNA reads TGCAGCGTTGGACAGTCCAACTATGGCTACACCTTC. Its translation is CSVGQSNYGYTF.

This clone was counted at least ten times. This chain links TRBV5-8 with TRBJ2-1; D is unresolved. With 0 bases removed from V and 6 bases from J, the gap between germline ends came to 22 bases. CDR1 and CDR2 (germline): SGHTS, YDEGEE. The CDR3 covers 18 residues. The chain's CDR3 is CASSLALNMLITGNEQFF. The CDR3 nucleotides are TGTGCCAGCAGCTTGGCACTCAATATGTTGATAACGGGCAATGAGCAGTTCTTC.

The V call is TRBV28, the J call TRBJ1-1; D is uncertain. The CDR3 has 14 amino acids. Germline V CDR1 and CDR2: MDHEN, SYDVKM. V lost 10 bases, J lost 6 bases, and 21 bases lay in between. The CDR3 coding sequence is TGTGCCACCTTTCTCTCAGGCGGGGTGGCTGAAGCTTTCTTT. Its protein is CATFLSGGVAEAFF.

V is TRBV28 and J is TRBJ2-1, with 14 nucleotides matching TRBD2. The CDR3 covers 16 residues. The germline CDR1 and CDR2 sequences are MDHEN and SYDVKM. V was clipped by 1 base and J by 6 bases; unmatched bases: 2. The CDR3 here is CASSLSGLAGANEQFF. CDR3 sequence (DNA): TGTGCCAGCAGTTTATCGGGACTAGCGGGAGCCAATGAGCAGTTCTTC.

The chain is built from TRBV21-1 and TRBJ2-1; the table's D gene call, TRBD2, was not cross checked with the DNA. TRBV21-1 is a pseudogene locus. The CDR3 is 16 residues long. The CDR3 spells CASRIQGRAGDNEQFF. The CDR3 DNA reads TGTGCCAGCAGGATACAGGGTCGAGCGGGGGACAATGAGCAGTTCTTC.

CDR3 sequence (DNA): TGTGCCACGACTCGATTATACGAGCAGTACTTC. Its protein is CATTRLYEQYF. This chain joins TRBV28 and TRBJ2-7, with unresolved D. The CDR3 totals 11 residues. The V end was cut by 10 bases, the J end by 4 bases, with 11 bases between. CDR1 is MDHEN and CDR2 is SYDVKM in the germline V gene.

This chain links TRBV7-6 with TRBJ2-2; no definite D call. The CDR3 totals 15 residues. Trimming removed 4 bases at V and 3 bases at J, with 12 bases between. The germline V gene encodes CDR1 SGHVS and CDR2 FNYEAQ. CDR3 sequence (DNA): TGTGCCAGCAGCTCCACAGCCCAACACACCGGGGAGCTGTTTTTT. Amino acids: CASSSTAQHTGELFF.

The rearrangement links TRBV18 to TRBJ2-1; the D is unclear. Deletions cut 2 bases from V and 3 bases from J, with 8 bases between. There are 14 residues in the CDR3. Looked up from germline, CDR1 is KGHSH and CDR2 is LQKENI. The CDR3: CASSPNTNYNEQFF. In nucleotides, the CDR3 is TGTGCCAGCTCACCAAACACTAACTACAATGAGCAGTTCTTC.

With respect to this clone: It may be a read error: a sequence one base away is much more abundant. The gene calls are TRBV27 and TRBJ2-7, with D possibly TRBD1 on 6 matching bases. Trimming left V 8 bases short and J 6 bases short, with 17 bases between. The germline CDR1 and CDR2 sequences are MNHEY and SMNVEV (reference sequence). The CDR3 contains 13 residues. The CDR3 DNA is TGTGCCAGCGACCCGACAGGATCTTTCGAGCAGTACTTC. Translating it yields CASDPTGSFEQYF.

The chain couples TRBV10-3 to TRBJ2-2, with D possibly TRBD1 on 6 matching bases. V gave up 6 bases and J gave up 3 bases, with 17 bases separating them. Per germline, CDR1 ENHRY and CDR2 SYGVKD. The CDR3 runs to 16 residues. CDR3 in DNA: TGTGCCATCAGGGTCACAGAAGAGGGGGACACCGGGGAGCTGTTTTTT. This codes for CAIRVTEEGDTGELFF.

The rearrangement links TRBV29-1 to TRBJ1-1; TRBD1 might be the D (6 bases). This CDR3 comprises 14 residues. Looked up from germline, CDR1 is SQVTM and CDR2 is ANQGSEA. Trimming shortened V by 4 bases and J by 2 bases, and 14 bases separated the two germline ends. CDR3 residues: CSVVLVQGNTEAFF. The CDR3 nucleotides are TGCAGCGTTGTTTTGGTACAGGGTAACACTGAAGCTTTCTTT.

The CDR3 DNA reads TGTGCCAGCACCACCCCGGGAGGTACGCAGTATTTT. Protein sequence: CASTTPGGTQYF. The rearrangement links TRBV6-5 to TRBJ2-3; 7 bases align to TRBD2. The trim removed 7 bases at V and 8 bases at J, leaving 6 bases unmatched. This CDR3 is built from 12 residues. CDR1 is MNHEY, CDR2 SVGAGI, per germline.

The rearrangement joins TRBV6-6 to TRBJ1-1; 7 bases are a match to TRBD1. The V and J ends lost 6 bases and 6 bases, in that order; junction bases with no gene match: 7. CDR1 and CDR2 from the germline V gene are MNHNY and SVGAGI (reference sequence). The CDR3 covers 13 residues. The CDR3 DNA reads TGTGCCAGCAGGGAGGACAGGAGGGCTGAAGCTTTCTTT. Encoded protein: CASREDRRAEAFF.

The genes are TRBV28 and TRBJ1-3, with 11 bases identical to TRBD1. J lost 0 bases, V lost 5 bases, and 3 bases had no gene match. In germline, CDR1 is MDHEN, CDR2 SYDVKM. CDR3 length equals 16 residues. The CDR3 is CASSTGTGGSGNTIYF. CDR3 coding DNA: TGTGCCAGCAGTACCGGGACAGGGGGCTCTGGAAACACCATATATTTT.

This clone came up a few times. The chain combines TRBV6-5 with TRBJ1-1; D may be TRBD1 (6 bases). V dropped 7 bases and J dropped 2 bases, with 14 bases sitting between them. The CDR3 has 14 amino acids. Per the germline V gene, CDR1 is MNHEY and CDR2 is SVGAGI. The CDR3: CASTFGGLNTEAFF. The CDR3 DNA is TGTGCCAGCACTTTCGGGGGGCTAAACACTGAAGCTTTCTTT.